These 23 T cell receptor beta chains originate from one sample sequenced in a study of blood T cell repertoires in COVID-19. TCRdb keeps only in-frame clones here, not all; method: immunoSEQ multiplex PCR. Of some 62,000 clones listed, just over 85% are singletons. Input material: peripheral blood. The receptor set was obtained from a human donor in a cohort sampled during active COVID-19.

V is TRBV7-9 and J is TRBJ1-1, with D unclear. The CDR3 runs to 15 residues. The V end lost 4 bases, the J end lost 1 base, and 13 bases lay between the germline ends. Germline CDR1 and CDR2: SEHNR and FQNEAQ (reference sequence). The CDR3 bases are TGTGCCAGCAGCTCAAGTGAGGTCCCGAACACTGAAGCTTTCTTT. Translation: CASSSSEVPNTEAFF.

The chain combines TRBV4-2 with TRBJ1-5; D gene uncertain. The CDR3 covers 16 residues. The ends were cut back, 4 bases at V and 3 bases at J, with 16 bases in the middle. CDR1 is LGHNA and CDR2 is YNFKEQ in the germline V gene. CDR3: CASSPTLTGVNQPQHF. For the CDR3, the DNA is TGTGCCAGCAGCCCGACCTTGACCGGGGTCAATCAGCCCCAGCATTTT.

This rearrangement joins TRBV19 to TRBJ2-7; tentatively, D is TRBD2 (6 bases). The CDR3 consists of 14 residues. Trimming left V 3 bases short and J 1 base short, with 10 bases between. The germline CDR1 and CDR2 sequences are LNHDA and SQIVND (reference sequence). CDR3 DNA: TGTGCCAGTAGTATCGTCGGGAGATCCTACGAGCAGTACTTC. Residues: CASSIVGRSYEQYF.

The V call is TRBV6-5, the J call TRBJ2-5, with D tentatively TRBD2 (6 bases). This CDR3 region has 13 residues. Looked up from germline, CDR1 is MNHEY and CDR2 is SVGAGI. V lost 6 bases to trimming and J lost 1 base, with 9 bases between them. The CDR3 protein is CASSVAVQETQYF. CDR3 nucleotide sequence: TGTGCCAGCAGCGTAGCGGTCCAAGAGACCCAGTACTTC.

For the CDR3, the DNA is TGTGCCAGCAGCTCATTTTCGAGACAGTACAATGAGCAGTTCTTC. Amino acid sequence: CASSSFSRQYNEQFF. The chain uses TRBV7-8 and TRBJ2-1; D is possibly TRBD1 (5 bases). Germline assignment: CDR1 SGHVS and CDR2 FQNEAQ. Trimming took off 4 bases at V and 4 bases at J, with 14 bases between the two ends. The length of the CDR3 is 15 residues. The variable domain in full, with the rest retrieved from reference TRBV7-8 and TRBJ2-1, is GAGVSQSPRYKVAKRGQDVALRCDPISGHVSLFWYQQALGQGPEFLTYFQNEAQLDKSGLPSDRFFAERPEGSVSTLKIQRTQQEDSAVYLCASSSFSRQYNEQFFGPGTRLTVL.

V gene TRBV9 combines with J gene TRBJ2-7, with 11 bases identical to TRBD1. The CDR3 spans 14 residues. Losses at the gene ends were 3 bases for V and 7 bases for J; bases not matched to a gene: 6. Germline CDR1 reads SGDLS; CDR2 reads YYNGEE. CDR3 region: CASSGGTGGLEQYF. As DNA, the CDR3 is TGTGCCAGCAGCGGCGGGACAGGGGGGTTAGAGCAGTACTTC.

The chain uses TRBV5-5 and TRBJ2-7, with a weak D call TRBD2 (6 bases). V was shortened by 0 bases and J by 0 bases, with 10 bases between the two germline ends. Germline assignment: CDR1 SGHKS and CDR2 YYEKEE (reference sequence). The CDR3 loop spans 15 amino acids. CDR3 nucleotides: TGTGCCAGCAGCTTGGCGGCGGGAACCTCCTACGAGCAGTACTTC. This gives the protein CASSLAAGTSYEQYF.

In this sample, this clone turned up a few times. This chain connects TRBV24-1 to TRBJ2-5; 9 nucleotides match TRBD1. V shed 3 bases, J shed 5 bases, and the junction held 6 bases outside the gene matches. The CDR3 extends over 15 amino acids. CDR1 and CDR2 from the germline V gene are KGHDR and SFDVKD. CDR3 loop: CATSDPGTGKETQYF. CDR3 coding DNA: TGTGCCACCAGTGATCCAGGGACAGGGAAGGAGACCCAGTACTTC.

This sequence joins TRBV18 and TRBJ1-3, with D hard to call. This CDR3 has 15 amino acids. V lost 2 bases and J 0 bases, leaving 8 bases between the germline ends. CDR1 and CDR2 from the germline V gene are KGHSH and LQKENI. The CDR3 DNA reads as TGTGCCAGCTCACCAGTGGTGAGCTCTGGAAACACCATATATTTT. Its protein is CASSPVVSSGNTIYF.

The chain recombines TRBV7-6 with TRBJ1-3; possible D gene TRBD1, 6 bases. V was pared by 6 bases and J by 0 bases, with 24 bases between. This CDR3 comprises 19 residues. The germline CDR1 and CDR2 sequences are SGHVS and FNYEAQ. The CDR3 spells CASSSKMRGSTLSGNTIYF. In nucleotides, the CDR3 is TGTGCCAGCAGTTCAAAAATGAGGGGGTCGACCCTCTCTGGAAACACCATATATTTT.

The chain carries TRBV9 and TRBJ1-1; D is possibly TRBD1 (6 bases). Trimming pared 2 bases from V and 0 bases from J, leaving 14 bases between. The V gene's germline CDR1 is SGDLS and CDR2 YYNGEE. This CDR3 has 16 residues. CDR3 protein: CASSVRGDGMNTEAFF. The CDR3 DNA sequence: TGTGCCAGCAGCGTCAGGGGTGATGGGATGAACACTGAAGCTTTCTTT.

V usage is TRBV27 and J usage is TRBJ2-1, with 14 bases matching TRBD2. The CDR3 sequence is 16 residues long. The germline gives CDR1 MNHEY, CDR2 SMNVEV (reference sequence). Losses at the gene ends were 7 bases for V and 7 bases for J; bases not matched to a gene: 9. CDR3 nucleotides: TGTGCCAGCAAAACAAAAGGGACTAGCGGGGGAAATGAGCAGTTCTTC. The encoded protein is CASKTKGTSGGNEQFF.

The chain joins TRBV5-5 to TRBJ1-2; D possibly corresponds to TRBD1 (5 bases). This CDR3 contains 13 residues. With 5 bases removed from V and 7 bases from J, the gap between germline ends came to 15 bases. The germline V gene has CDR1 SGHKS and CDR2 YYEKEE (reference sequence). CDR3 amino acids: CASSTDTKFGYTF. The CDR3 bases are TGTGCCAGCAGTACGGACACCAAGTTTGGCTACACCTTC.

J is TRBJ1-4 and V is TRBV2, with TRBD1 as a possible D gene (5 bases). The CDR3 sequence is 18 residues long. Germline V CDR1 and CDR2: SNHLY, FYNNEI. Trimming removed 1 base from V and 0 bases from J, with 15 bases in between. The CDR3 is CASSEEGGAGATNEKLFF. CDR3 nucleotides: TGTGCCAGCAGTGAAGAAGGAGGGGCGGGGGCAACTAATGAAAAACTGTTTTTT.

The chain uses TRBV24-1 and TRBJ2-5; tentatively, D is TRBD2 (6 bases). The V and J ends lost 0 bases and 6 bases respectively, with 13 bases between them. CDR1 and CDR2 (germline): KGHDR, SFDVKD. The CDR3 covers 15 residues. CDR3 residues: CATSDLNGRGQTQYF. In DNA, the CDR3 is TGTGCCACCAGTGATTTGAACGGGAGAGGTCAGACCCAGTACTTC.

This chain uses TRBV7-3 with TRBJ2-3; 11 nucleotides agree with TRBD2. The germline gives CDR1 SGHTA, CDR2 FQGTGA. The CDR3 is made up of 16 amino acids. V dropped 3 bases and J dropped 5; count of bases not matched to a gene: 7. The CDR3, as DNA: TGTGCCAGCAGCTTCCGACTAGCGGGGCTGGGAGATACGCAGTATTTT. Translation gives CASSFRLAGLGDTQYF.

This clone was seen just once. The rearrangement uses TRBV19 and TRBJ1-1, with D uncertain. Trimming removed 2 bases at V and 2 bases at J, with 9 bases between. Germline V gene sequence: CDR1 LNHDA, CDR2 SQIVND (reference sequence). The CDR3 runs to 14 residues. CDR3 protein: CASSIRGRNTEAFF. The CDR3 bases are TGTGCCAGTAGTATACGAGGGCGTAACACTGAAGCTTTCTTT.

The chain links TRBV11-3 to TRBJ2-1; 11 nucleotides match TRBD2. Per the germline V gene, CDR1 is SGHNT and CDR2 is YENEEA. CDR3 length: 15 amino acids. J lost 2 bases, V lost 5 bases, and 2 bases had no gene match. The CDR3 DNA reads TGTGCCAGCAGCCGTAGCGGGAGGGCCTACAATGAGCAGTTCTTC. Translating it yields CASSRSGRAYNEQFF.

The chain has TRBV12-5 and TRBJ2-3, with 7 bases identical to TRBD2. Germline CDR1 reads LGHNT; CDR2 reads FRNRAP. The CDR3 consists of 15 residues. Trimming took 7 bases from V and 0 from J; bases not matched to a gene: 7. The CDR3 region is CASARGVASTDTQYF. Here the CDR3 DNA reads TGTGCTAGTGCCCGGGGGGTTGCTAGCACAGATACGCAGTATTTT.

This clone is medium-sized (0.01 to 0.1%) in the sample. The chain uses TRBV9 and TRBJ2-1, with 7 bases that match TRBD1. The CDR3 is 16 amino acids. Germline CDR1 SGDLS, CDR2 YYNGEE. J gave up 1 base and V 3 bases, and 7 bases lay outside the gene matches. CDR3 region: CASSDRDRSSYNEQFF. CDR3 DNA: TGTGCCAGCAGCGACCGGGACAGATCTTCCTACAATGAGCAGTTCTTC.

The rearrangement uses TRBV5-1 and TRBJ2-5, with 8 nucleotides matching TRBD2. Looked up from germline, CDR1 is SGHRS and CDR2 is YFSETQ. This CDR3 has 14 residues. Trimming took 4 bases from V and 5 from J; bases not matched to a gene: 7. DNA of the CDR3: TGCGCCAGCAGCACATCCGGGACTAGGGAGACCCAGTACTTC. This encodes CASSTSGTRETQYF.

This chain uses TRBV27 with TRBJ1-1; a possible D gene is TRBD1 (6 bases). V lost 7 bases, J lost 0 bases, and 12 bases lay in between. This CDR3 contains 14 residues. Germline CDR1 MNHEY, CDR2 SMNVEV (reference sequence). This chain's CDR3 is CASTRTDVNTEAFF. CDR3 DNA sequence: TGTGCCAGCACCCGGACAGATGTGAACACTGAAGCTTTCTTT.

This CDR3 is CASSLSSREQYF. The CDR3 DNA reads as TGTGCCAGCAGCTTATCATCGCGCGAGCAGTACTTC. The V and J genes are TRBV7-2 and TRBJ2-7; D is ambiguous. Germline-derived CDR1 and CDR2 are SGHTA and FQGNSA. V lost 2 bases, J lost 6 bases, and 8 bases lay in between. The CDR3 spans 12 residues.